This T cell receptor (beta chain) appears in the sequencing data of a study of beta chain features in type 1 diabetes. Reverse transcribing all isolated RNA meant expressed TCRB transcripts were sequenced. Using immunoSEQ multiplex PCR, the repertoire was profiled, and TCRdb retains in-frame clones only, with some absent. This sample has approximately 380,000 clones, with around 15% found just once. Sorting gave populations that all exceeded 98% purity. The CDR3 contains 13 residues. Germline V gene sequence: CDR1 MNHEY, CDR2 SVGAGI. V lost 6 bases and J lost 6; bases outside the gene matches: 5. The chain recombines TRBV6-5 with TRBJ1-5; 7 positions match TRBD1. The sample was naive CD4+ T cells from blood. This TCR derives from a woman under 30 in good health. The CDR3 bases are TGTGCCAGCAGGACAGGGTTCGGTCAGCCCCAGCATTTT. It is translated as CASRTGFGQPQHF.